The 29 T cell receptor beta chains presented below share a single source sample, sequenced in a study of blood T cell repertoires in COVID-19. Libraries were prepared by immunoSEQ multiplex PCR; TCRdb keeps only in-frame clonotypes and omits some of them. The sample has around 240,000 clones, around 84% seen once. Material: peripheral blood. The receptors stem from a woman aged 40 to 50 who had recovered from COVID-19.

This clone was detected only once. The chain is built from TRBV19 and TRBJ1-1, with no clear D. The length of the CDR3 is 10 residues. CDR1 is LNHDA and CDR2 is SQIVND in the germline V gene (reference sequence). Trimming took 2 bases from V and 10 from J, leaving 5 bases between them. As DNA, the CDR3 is TGTGCCAGTAGTATACGTATAGCTTTCTTT. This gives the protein CASSIRIAFF.

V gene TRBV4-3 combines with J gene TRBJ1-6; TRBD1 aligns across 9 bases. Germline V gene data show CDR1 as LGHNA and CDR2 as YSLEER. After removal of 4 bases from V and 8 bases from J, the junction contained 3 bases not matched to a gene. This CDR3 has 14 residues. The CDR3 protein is CASSLGQGHSPLHF. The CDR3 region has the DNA TGCGCCAGCAGCCTGGGACAGGGCCATTCACCCCTCCACTTT.

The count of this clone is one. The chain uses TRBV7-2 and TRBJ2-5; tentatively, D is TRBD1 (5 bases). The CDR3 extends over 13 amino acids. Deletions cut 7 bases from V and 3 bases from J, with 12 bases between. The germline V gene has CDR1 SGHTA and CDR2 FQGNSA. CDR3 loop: CASKRQSKETQYF. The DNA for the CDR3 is TGTGCCAGCAAAAGACAGTCCAAAGAGACCCAGTACTTC. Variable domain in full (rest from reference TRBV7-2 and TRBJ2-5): GAGVSQSPSNKVTEKGKDVELRCDPISGHTALYWYRQSLGQGLEFLIYFQGNSAPDKSGLPSDRFSAERTGGSVSTLTIQRTQQEDSAVYLCASKRQSKETQYFGPGTRLLVL.

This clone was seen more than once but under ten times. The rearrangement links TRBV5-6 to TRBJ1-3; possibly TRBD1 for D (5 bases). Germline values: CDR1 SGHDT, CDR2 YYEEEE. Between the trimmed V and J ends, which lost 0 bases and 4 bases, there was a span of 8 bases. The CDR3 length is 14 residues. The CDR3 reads CASSLGGAGNTIYF. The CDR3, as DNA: TGTGCCAGCAGCTTGGGCGGGGCCGGAAACACCATATATTTT.

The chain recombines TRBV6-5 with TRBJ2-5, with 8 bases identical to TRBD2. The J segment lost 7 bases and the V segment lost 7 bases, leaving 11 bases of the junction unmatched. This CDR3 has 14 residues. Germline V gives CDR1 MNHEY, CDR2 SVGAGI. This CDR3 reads CASKMTSATGTQYF. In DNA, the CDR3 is TGTGCCAGCAAGATGACTAGCGCTACGGGGACCCAGTACTTC.

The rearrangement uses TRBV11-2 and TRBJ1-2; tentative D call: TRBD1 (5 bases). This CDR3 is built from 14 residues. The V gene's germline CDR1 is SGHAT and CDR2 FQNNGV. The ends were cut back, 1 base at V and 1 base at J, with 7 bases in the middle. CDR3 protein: CASSLGQGNYGYTF. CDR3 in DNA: TGTGCCAGCAGCTTAGGCCAGGGTAACTATGGCTACACCTTC.

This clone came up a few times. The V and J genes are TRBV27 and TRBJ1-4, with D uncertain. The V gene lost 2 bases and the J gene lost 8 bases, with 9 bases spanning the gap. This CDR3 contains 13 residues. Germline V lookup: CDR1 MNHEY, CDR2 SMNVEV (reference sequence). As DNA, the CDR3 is TGTGCCAGCAGTTTAAGGGAGCGGGAAAAACTGTTTTTT. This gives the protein CASSLREREKLFF.

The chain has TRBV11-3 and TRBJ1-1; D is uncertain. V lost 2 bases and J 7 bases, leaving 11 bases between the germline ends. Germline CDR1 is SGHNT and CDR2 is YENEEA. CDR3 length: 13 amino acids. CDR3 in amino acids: CASSLTVLHEAFF. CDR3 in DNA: TGTGCCAGCAGCTTAACAGTCCTCCATGAAGCTTTCTTT.

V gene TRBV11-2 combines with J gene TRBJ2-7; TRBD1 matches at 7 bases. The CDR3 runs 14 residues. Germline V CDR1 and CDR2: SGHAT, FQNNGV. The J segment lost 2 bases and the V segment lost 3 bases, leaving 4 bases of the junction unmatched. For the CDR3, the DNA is TGTGCCAGCAGCTTGGGACAGTATGCCTACGAGCAGTACTTC. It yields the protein CASSLGQYAYEQYF.

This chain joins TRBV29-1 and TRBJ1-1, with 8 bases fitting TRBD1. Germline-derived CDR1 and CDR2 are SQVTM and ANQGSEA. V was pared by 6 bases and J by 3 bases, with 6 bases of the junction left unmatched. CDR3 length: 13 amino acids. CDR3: CSVALTGDTEAFF. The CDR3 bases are TGCAGCGTGGCATTGACAGGGGACACTGAAGCTTTCTTT.

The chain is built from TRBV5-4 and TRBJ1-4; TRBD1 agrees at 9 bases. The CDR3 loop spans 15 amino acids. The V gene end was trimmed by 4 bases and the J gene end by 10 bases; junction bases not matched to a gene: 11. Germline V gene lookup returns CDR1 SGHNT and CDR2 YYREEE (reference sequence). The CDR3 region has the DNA TGTGCCAGCAGCACCGGACAGGGGAACGTAGGAAAACTGTTTTTT. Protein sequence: CASSTGQGNVGKLFF.

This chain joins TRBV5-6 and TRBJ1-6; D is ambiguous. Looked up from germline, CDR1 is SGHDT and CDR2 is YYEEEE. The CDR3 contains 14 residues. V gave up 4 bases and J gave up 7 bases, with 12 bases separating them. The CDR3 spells CASSLEAGNSPLHF. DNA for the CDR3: TGTGCCAGCAGCCTGGAAGCCGGGAATTCACCCCTCCACTTT.

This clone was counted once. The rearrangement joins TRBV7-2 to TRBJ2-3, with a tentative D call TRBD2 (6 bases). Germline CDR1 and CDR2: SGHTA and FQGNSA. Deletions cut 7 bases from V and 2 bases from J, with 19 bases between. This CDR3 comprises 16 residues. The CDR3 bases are TGTGCCAGCAAGTTTGGAGCCAGGACTAACACAGATACGCAGTATTTT. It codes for CASKFGARTNTDTQYF.

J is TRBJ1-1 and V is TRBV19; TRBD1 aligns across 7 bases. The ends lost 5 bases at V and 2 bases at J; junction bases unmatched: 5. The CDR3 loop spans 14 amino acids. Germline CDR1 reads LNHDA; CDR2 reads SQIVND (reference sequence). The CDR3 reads CASSLIGGNTEAFF. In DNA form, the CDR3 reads TGTGCCAGTAGTCTAATAGGGGGCAACACTGAAGCTTTCTTT.

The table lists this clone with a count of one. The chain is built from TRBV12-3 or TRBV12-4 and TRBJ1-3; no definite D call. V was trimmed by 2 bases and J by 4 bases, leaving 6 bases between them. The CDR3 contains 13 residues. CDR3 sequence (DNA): TGTGCCAGCAGTTTATTATCGGGAAACACCATATATTTT. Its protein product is CASSLLSGNTIYF.

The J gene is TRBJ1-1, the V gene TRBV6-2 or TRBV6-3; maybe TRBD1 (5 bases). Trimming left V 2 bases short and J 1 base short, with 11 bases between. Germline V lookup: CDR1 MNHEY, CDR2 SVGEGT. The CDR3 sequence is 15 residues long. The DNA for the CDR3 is TGTGCCAGCAGTTACCCTGCGGGGCAGAACACTGAAGCTTTCTTT. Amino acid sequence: CASSYPAGQNTEAFF.

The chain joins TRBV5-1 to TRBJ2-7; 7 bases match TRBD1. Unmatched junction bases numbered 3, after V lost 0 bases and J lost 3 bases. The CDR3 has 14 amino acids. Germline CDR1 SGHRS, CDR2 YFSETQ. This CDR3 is CASSLGSGGYEQYF. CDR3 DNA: TGCGCCAGCAGCTTGGGTTCAGGGGGCTACGAGCAGTACTTC. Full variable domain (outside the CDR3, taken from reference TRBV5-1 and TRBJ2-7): KAGVTQTPRYLIKTRGQQVTLSCSPISGHRSVSWYQQTPGQGLQFLFEYFSETQRNKGNFPGRFSGRQFSNSRSEMNVSTLELGDSALYLCASSLGSGGYEQYFGPGTRLTVT.

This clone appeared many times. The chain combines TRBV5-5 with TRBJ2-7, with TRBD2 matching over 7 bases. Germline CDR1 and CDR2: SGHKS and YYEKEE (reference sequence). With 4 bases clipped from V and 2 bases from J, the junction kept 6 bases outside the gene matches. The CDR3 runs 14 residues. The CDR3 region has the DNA TGTGCCAGCAGCAAGCGGGACCGTGCCTACGAGCAGTACTTC. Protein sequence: CASSKRDRAYEQYF.

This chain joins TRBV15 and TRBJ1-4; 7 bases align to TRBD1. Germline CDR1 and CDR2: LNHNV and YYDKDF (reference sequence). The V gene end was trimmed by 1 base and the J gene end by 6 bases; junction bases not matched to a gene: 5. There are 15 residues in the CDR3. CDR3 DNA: TGTGCCACCAGCAGAGTAGGGGGCGTGGATGAAAAACTGTTTTTT. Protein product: CATSRVGGVDEKLFF.

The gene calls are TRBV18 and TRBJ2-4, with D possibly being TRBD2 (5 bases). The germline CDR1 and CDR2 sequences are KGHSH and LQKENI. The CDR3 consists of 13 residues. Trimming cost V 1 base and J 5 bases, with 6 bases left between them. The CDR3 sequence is CASSPLGENIQYF. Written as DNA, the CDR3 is TGTGCCAGCTCACCACTCGGGGAAAACATTCAGTACTTC.

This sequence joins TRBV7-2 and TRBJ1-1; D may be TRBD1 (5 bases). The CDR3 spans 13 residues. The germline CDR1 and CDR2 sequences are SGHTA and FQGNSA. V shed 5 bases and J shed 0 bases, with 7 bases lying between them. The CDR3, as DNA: TGTGCCAGCAGCGCGACAGTGAACACTGAAGCTTTCTTT. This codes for CASSATVNTEAFF.

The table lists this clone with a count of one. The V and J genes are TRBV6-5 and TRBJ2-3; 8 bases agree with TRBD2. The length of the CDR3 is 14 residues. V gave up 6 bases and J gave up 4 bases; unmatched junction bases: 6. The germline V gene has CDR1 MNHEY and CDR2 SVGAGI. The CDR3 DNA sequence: TGTGCCAGCAGGGTGAGCGGGGGTGCAGATACGCAGTATTTT. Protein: CASRVSGGADTQYF.

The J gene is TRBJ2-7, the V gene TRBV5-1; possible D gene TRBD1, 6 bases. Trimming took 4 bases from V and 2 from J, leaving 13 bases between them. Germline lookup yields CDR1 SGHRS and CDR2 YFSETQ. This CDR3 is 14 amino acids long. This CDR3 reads CASSPDRSAYEQYF. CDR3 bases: TGCGCCAGCAGCCCAGACAGGAGTGCCTACGAGCAGTACTTC.

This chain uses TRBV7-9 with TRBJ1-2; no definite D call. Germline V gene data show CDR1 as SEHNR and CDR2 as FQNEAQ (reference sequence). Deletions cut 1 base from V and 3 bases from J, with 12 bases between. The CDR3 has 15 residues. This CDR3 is CASSLVLLSDYGYTF. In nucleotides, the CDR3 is TGTGCCAGCAGCTTAGTCCTTTTGTCAGACTATGGCTACACCTTC.

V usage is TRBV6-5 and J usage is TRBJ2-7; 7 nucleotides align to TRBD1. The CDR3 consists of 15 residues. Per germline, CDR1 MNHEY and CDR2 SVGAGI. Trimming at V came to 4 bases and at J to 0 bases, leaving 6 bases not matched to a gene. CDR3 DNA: TGTGCCAGCAGTTTAGGGACAGTGAGCTCCTACGAGCAGTACTTC. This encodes CASSLGTVSSYEQYF.

CDR3 nucleotides: TGTGCCAGCAGCCAGATGGACTGGAACACTGAAGCTTTCTTT. Translating it yields CASSQMDWNTEAFF. This chain joins TRBV14 and TRBJ1-1; D is unresolved. The length of the CDR3 is 14 residues. V was pared by 3 bases and J by 1 base, with 9 bases between. From germline, CDR1 is SGHDN and CDR2 FVKESK.

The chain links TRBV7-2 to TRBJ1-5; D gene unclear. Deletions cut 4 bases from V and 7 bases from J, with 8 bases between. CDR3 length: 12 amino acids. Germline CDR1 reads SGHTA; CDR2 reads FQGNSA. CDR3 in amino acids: CASSSSQQPQHF. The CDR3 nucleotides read TGTGCCAGCAGCTCCTCACAGCAGCCCCAGCATTTT.

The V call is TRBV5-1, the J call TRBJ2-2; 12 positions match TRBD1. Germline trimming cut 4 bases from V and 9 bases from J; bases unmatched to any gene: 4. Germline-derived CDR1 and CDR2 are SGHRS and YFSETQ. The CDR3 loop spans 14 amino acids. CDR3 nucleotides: TGCGCCAGCAGCCCAGGGACAGGGGGCCGGGAGCTGTTTTTT. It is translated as CASSPGTGGRELFF.

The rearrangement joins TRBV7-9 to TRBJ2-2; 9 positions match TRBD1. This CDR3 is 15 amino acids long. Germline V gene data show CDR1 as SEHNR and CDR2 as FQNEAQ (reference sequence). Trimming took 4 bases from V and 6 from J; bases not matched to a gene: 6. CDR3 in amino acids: CASSSSQGAAGELFF. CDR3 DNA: TGTGCCAGCAGCTCGTCACAGGGGGCAGCCGGGGAGCTGTTTTTT.